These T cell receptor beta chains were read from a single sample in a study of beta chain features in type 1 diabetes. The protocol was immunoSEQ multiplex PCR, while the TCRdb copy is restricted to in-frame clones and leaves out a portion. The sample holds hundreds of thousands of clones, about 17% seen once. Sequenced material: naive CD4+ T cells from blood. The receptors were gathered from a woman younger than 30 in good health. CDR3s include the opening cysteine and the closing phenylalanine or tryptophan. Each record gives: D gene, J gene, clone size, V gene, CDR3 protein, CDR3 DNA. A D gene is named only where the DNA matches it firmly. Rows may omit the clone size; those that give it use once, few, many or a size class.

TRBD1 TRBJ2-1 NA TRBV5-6 CASSFRQGQFF TGTGCCAGCAGCTTTAGACAGGGGCAGTTCTTC
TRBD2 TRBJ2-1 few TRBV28 CASSPPTSGHNEQFF TGTGCCAGCAGTCCACCGACTAGCGGCCACAATGAGCAGTTCTTC
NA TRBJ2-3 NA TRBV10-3 CAISADNSYESTQYF TGTGCCATCAGTGCCGATAATTCCTATGAATCCACGCAGTATTTT
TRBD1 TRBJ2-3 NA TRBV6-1 CASSPGQTTDTQYF TGTGCCAGCAGCCCGGGACAGACCACAGATACGCAGTATTTT
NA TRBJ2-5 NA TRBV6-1 CASSGTAQETQYF TGTGCCAGCAGTGGAACAGCTCAAGAGACCCAGTACTTC
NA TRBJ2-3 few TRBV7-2 CASSLSRGPDTQYF TGTGCCAGCAGCTTAAGTAGGGGCCCCGATACGCAGTATTTT
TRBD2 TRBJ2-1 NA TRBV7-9 CASRIAGGSAYNEQFF TGTGCCAGCAGAATAGCGGGAGGGAGCGCCTACAATGAGCAGTTCTTC
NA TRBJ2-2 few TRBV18 CASSPRNRDTGELFF TGTGCCAGCTCACCAAGAAATCGGGACACCGGGGAGCTGTTTTTT
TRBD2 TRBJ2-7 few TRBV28 CASSPPDTSGFEQYF TGTGCCAGCAGTCCGCCGGACACTAGCGGGTTCGAGCAGTACTTC
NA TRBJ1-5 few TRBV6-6 CASSYGHDQPQHF TGTGCCAGCAGTTACGGACACGATCAGCCCCAGCATTTT
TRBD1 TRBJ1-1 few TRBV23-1 CASSPQTGTGGKNTEAFF TGCGCCAGCAGCCCGCAAACCGGGACAGGAGGGAAGAACACTGAAGCTTTCTTT
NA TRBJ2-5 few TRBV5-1 CASSLVLQETQYF TGCGCCAGCAGCTTGGTACTACAAGAGACCCAGTACTTC
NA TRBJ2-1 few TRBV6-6 CASSYGGNYNEQFF TGTGCCAGCAGTTACGGCGGTAACTACAATGAGCAGTTCTTC
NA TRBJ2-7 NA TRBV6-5 CASSYSKGRGSYEQYF TGTGCCAGCAGTTACTCGAAGGGACGGGGGTCCTACGAGCAGTACTTC
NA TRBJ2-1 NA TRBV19 CASRLRPYNEQFF TGTGCCAGTAGACTACGCCCCTACAATGAGCAGTTCTTC
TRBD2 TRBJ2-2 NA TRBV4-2 CASTTSIASGQTGELFF TGTGCCAGCACCACATCCATTGCTAGCGGGCAGACCGGGGAGCTGTTTTTT
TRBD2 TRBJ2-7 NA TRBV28 CASSSGGSVYEQYF TGTGCCAGCTCCAGCGGGGGGTCGGTCTACGAGCAGTACTTC
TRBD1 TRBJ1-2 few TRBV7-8 CASREDRFIGGYTF TGTGCCAGCAGAGAGGACAGGTTTATCGGCGGCTACACCTTC
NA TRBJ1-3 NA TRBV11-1 CASSFGGNTIYF TGTGCCAGCAGCTTCGGTGGAAACACCATATATTTT
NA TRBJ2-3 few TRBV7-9 CASSNTDTQYF TGTGCCAGCTCCAACACAGATACGCAGTATTTT
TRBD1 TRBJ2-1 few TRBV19 CASSRDRGANEQFF TGTGCCAGTAGCCGGGACAGGGGGGCCAATGAGCAGTTCTTC
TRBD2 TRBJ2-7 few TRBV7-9 CASSLQGLAGVIEDEQYF TGTGCCAGCAGCCTACAGGGACTAGCGGGAGTGATCGAGGACGAGCAGTACTTC
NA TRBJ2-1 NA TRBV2 CASSYFNEQFF TGTGCCAGCAGTTACTTCAATGAGCAGTTCTTC
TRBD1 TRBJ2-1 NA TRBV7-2 CASSPDRDNEQFF TGTGCCAGCAGCCCTGACAGGGACAATGAGCAGTTCTTC